This T cell receptor beta chain is from a study of cytomegalovirus exposure and HLA in healthy donors. The germline V gene has CDR1 MNHNS and CDR2 SASEGT. V was clipped by 2 bases and J by 5 bases, with 7 bases between them. This CDR3 region has 13 residues. The PCR contained 60 Vbeta and 13 Jbeta primers. Sequencing used immunoSEQ multiplex PCR; TCRdb keeps in-frame clones, though not all of them. The data show around 160,000 clones, about 75% seen once. V usage is TRBV6-1 and J usage is TRBJ1-5; D call uncertain. The receptor comes from a male donor in good health and CMV-seronegative. Sequences were obtained from PBMCs. Here the CDR3 reads CASSELRDQPQHF. In nucleotides, the CDR3 is TGTGCCAGCAGTGAATTACGAGATCAGCCCCAGCATTTT.